This T cell receptor beta chain is drawn from a study of vaccination and CD4 T cells after COVID-19. An Oncomine TCR Beta short-read assay was used to sequence the DNA from cultured CD4+ T cells. One entry per CDR3 protein, called by TCRdb with MiXCR from the PCR reads. The sample lists 12,000 or so distinct CDR3 sequences, around 21% occurring once. The V end was cut by 1 base, the J end by 14 bases, with 18 bases between. Looked up from germline, CDR1 is DFQATT and CDR2 is SNEGSKA (reference sequence). The CDR3 is made up of 13 amino acids. This clonotype was detected only a few times. The antigen remains undetermined. Indicated treatment: approximately 9-day PBMC culture with coronavirus spike peptide pools or control peptides (ViraFEST assay).

V gene TRBV20-1 combines with J gene TRBJ2-4; D call uncertain. This specimen consisted of CD4+ T cells from blood, cultured in vitro, obtained before SARS-CoV-2 vaccination. The sequence came from a human donor who received a COVID-19 vaccine. CDR3 sequence (DNA): TGCAGTGCTAGAGCCTCTCTGTTGGGCCTGGAGTACTTC. It translates to CSARASLLGLEYF.